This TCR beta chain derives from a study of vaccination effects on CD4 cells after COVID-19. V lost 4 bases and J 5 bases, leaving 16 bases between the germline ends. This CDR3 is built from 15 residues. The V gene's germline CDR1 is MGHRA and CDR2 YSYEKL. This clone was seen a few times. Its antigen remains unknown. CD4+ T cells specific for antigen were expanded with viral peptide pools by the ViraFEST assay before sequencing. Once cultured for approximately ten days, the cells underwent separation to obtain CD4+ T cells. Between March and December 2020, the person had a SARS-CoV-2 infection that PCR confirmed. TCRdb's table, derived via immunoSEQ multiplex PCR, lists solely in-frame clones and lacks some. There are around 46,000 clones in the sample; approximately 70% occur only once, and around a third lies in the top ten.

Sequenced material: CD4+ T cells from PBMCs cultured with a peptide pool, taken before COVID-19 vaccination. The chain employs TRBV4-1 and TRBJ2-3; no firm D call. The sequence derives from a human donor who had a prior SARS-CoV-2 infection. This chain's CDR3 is CASSPRHSLRDTQYF. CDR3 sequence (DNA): TGCGCCAGCAGCCCACGACACTCTCTGCGAGATACGCAGTATTTT.